This TCR beta chain was retrieved from a study of sequential checkpoint blockade in melanoma. Overall study: Randomization was 1:1 between first-line nivolumab→ipilimumab and ipilimumab→nivolumab. Maintenance nivolumab came after either treatment sequence. TCRβ was sequenced from DNA of 91 pretreatment tumors.

Data came from immunoSEQ multiplex PCR; TCRdb stores just in-frame clones and leaves some out. The table lists some 680 clones, 25% to 35% of them singletons. The germline gives CDR1 MNHGY, CDR2 SAAAGT. CDR3 length: 14 residues. Trimming removed 5 bases from V and 4 bases from J, with 14 bases in between. Treatment described: randomized to nivolumab then ipilimumab (arm A) or the reverse (arm B). The TCR was taken from a human donor with melanoma. The chain employs TRBV6-8 and TRBJ1-1, with no clear D. Sequencing used tumor tissue (inferred from file names), obtained from a patient given nivolumab and ipilimumab in sequence. Written as DNA, the CDR3 is TGTGCCAGCAGTCGGTCGGGAGGCATCACTGAAGCTTTCTTT. Amino acid sequence: CASSRSGGITEAFF.